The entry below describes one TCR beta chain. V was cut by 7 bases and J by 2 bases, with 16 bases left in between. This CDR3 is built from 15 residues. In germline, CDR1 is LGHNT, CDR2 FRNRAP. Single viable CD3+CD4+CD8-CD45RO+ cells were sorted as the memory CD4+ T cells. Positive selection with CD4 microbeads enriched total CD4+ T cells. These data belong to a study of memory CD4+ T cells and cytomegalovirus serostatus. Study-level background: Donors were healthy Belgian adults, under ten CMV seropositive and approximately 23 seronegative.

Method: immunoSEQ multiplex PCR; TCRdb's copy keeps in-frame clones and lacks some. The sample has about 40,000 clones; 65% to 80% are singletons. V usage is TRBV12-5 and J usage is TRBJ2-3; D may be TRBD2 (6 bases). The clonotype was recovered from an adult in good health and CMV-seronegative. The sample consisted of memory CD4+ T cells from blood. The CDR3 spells CASAQLAPPTDTQYF. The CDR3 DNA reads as TGTGCTAGTGCCCAACTAGCACCACCCACAGATACGCAGTATTTT.